This T cell receptor (beta chain) was found in a study of T-cell reconstitution after alpha-beta-depleted transplantation in children. The V gene end was trimmed by 4 bases and the J gene end by 4 bases; junction bases not matched to a gene: 10. Looked up from germline, CDR1 is SGHNT and CDR2 is YENEEA. The CDR3 consists of 15 residues. Unique molecular identifiers featured in how the TCRbeta library was prepared. From the PCR reads, TCRdb called clonotypes with MiXCR, one entry per CDR3 protein. The sample contains some 640,000 distinct CDR3 sequences, over 15% of which appear only once. The clonotype originates from a human donor who donated a stem cell graft to a child with acute myeloid leukemia. This sequence joins TRBV11-3 and TRBJ2-7; TRBD1 agrees at 7 bases. This material consisted of PBMCs from the stem cell graft donor, taken from the stem cell graft. The CDR3 spells CASSSVSGGRYEQYF. CDR3 DNA sequence: TGTGCCAGCAGCTCCGTTTCAGGGGGAAGGTACGAGCAGTACTTC.